Below, one T cell receptor (beta chain) is given with its context. After removal of 6 bases from V and 4 bases from J, the junction contained 8 bases not matched to a gene. The CDR3 is 14 residues long. CDR1 and CDR2 from the germline V gene are SQVTM and ANQGSEA. The data were taken from a study of blood T cell repertoires in COVID-19. Overall study context: The United States, Italy and Spain were the sources of the acute and convalescent COVID-19 samples. PBMCs, B-cell-depleted T cells, or T cells provided the cDNA or gDNA that made up the material.

Per the authors' pipeline: The assay estimated nucleated cells by amplifying reference gene primers. Repertoires were generated with immunoSEQ multiplex PCR, while TCRdb's copy carries only in-frame clones and drops some. The DNA was the basis for D and trimming; V, J and clone size are from that table. The sample lists about 39,000 clones, about 90% occurring once. This rearrangement joins TRBV29-1 to TRBJ2-1, with 8 nucleotides matching TRBD1. What was sequenced was peripheral blood. This sequence originates from a man between 60 and 75 years old with acute or convalescent COVID-19. CDR3 DNA sequence: TGCAGCGTCGTTGGGACAGGCTTTTACAATGAGCAGTTCTTC. Translated, it gives CSVVGTGFYNEQFF.